This T cell receptor (beta chain) was retrieved from a study of CD8 T cells in Susac syndrome. Study-wide context: Patients with Susac syndrome were therapy-naive, on corticosteroids, or on intravenous immunoglobulin alone at the time that blood was drawn. Study-wide points: It was acknowledged in the study that the number of individuals who were included in its TCR sequencing and HLA analysis was relatively small.

Random-hexamer reverse transcription was applied to roughly 0.5 to 1 ug RNA. TCR beta CDR3 was amplified by immunoSEQ covering 54 Vbeta and 13 Jbeta. TCRdb ran MiXCR on the immunoSEQ multiplex PCR reads and lists one entry per CDR3 protein. Seen here are approximately 210,000 distinct CDR3 sequences, about 94% observed once, and the top ten hold approximately 0.15%. Concerning this clonotype itself: Its cognate antigen is unknown.

This CDR3 has 13 amino acids. The germline gives CDR1 ENHRY, CDR2 SYGVKD. J was trimmed by 6 bases and V by 6 bases; bases with no gene match: 1. The sample consisted of CD4+ T cells from PBMCs. The sequence came from a human donor with Susac syndrome. The chain couples TRBV10-3 to TRBJ2-3, with 12 bases lining up with TRBD2. CDR3 DNA sequence: TGTGCCATCAGGACTAGCGGGGGCGATACGCAGTATTTT. Its protein product is CAIRTSGGDTQYF.